This paragraph reports one T cell receptor beta chain. This sample is part of a study of control samples from healthy donors and cancer patients. Profiled with immunoSEQ multiplex PCR; TCRdb holds only in-frame clones, not every one. The sample has approximately 170,000 clones; 90% are singletons. Germline V gene lookup returns CDR1 MDHEN and CDR2 SYDVKM. The CDR3 has 13 amino acids. Trimming took off 3 bases at V and 3 bases at J, with 8 bases between the two ends. The source is a woman aged 50 to 65 in good health. The sample consisted of blood. The chain couples TRBV28 to TRBJ1-2, with D possibly being TRBD1 (5 bases). The CDR3 loop reads CASSFGRDYGYTF. The CDR3 DNA sequence: TGTGCCAGCAGTTTCGGCAGGGACTATGGCTACACCTTC.